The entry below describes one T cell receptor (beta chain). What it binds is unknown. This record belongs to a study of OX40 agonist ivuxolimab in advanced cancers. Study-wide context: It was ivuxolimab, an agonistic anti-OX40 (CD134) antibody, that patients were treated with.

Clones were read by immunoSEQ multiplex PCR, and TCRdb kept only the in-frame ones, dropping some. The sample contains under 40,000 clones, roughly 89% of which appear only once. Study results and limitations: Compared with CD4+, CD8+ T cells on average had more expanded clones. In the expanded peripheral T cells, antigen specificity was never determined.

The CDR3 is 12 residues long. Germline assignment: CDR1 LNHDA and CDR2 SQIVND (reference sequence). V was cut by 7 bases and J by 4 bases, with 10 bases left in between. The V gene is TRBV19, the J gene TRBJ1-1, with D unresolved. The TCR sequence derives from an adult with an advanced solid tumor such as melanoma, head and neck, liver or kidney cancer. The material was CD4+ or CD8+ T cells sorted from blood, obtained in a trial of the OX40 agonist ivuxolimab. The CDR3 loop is CASIEGSTEAFF. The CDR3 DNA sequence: TGTGCCAGTATCGAGGGAAGCACTGAAGCTTTCTTT.